This TCR beta chain was retrieved from a study of early T cells in non-severe SARS-CoV-2 infection. Study-level results: Comparison of clonotypes with VDJdb favored anti-spike CD8 responses while missing private and CD4 specificities.

The table lists this clonotype with a few counts. Its antigen remains unknown. Per the germline V gene, CDR1 is KGHDR and CDR2 is SFDVKD. Trimming shortened V by 3 bases and J by 0 bases, and 9 bases separated the two germline ends. The CDR3 sequence is 15 residues long. Unique molecular identifier tags were affixed to discrete cDNA molecules. From the 5' RACE reads, TCRdb called clonotypes with MiXCR, one entry per CDR3 protein. The table shows tens of thousands of distinct CDR3 sequences, with around 15% occurring only once. The receptor was derived from an adult who was a healthcare worker with PCR-confirmed SARS-CoV-2 infection or an uninfected control (not recorded which). Specimen: whole blood. The chain couples TRBV24-1 to TRBJ2-3; D is undetermined. CDR3: CATSDPRHSTDTQYF. The CDR3 DNA is TGTGCCACCAGTGATCCCCGACACAGCACAGATACGCAGTATTTT.